Listed below are T cell receptor beta chains from one sample, sequenced in a study of tumor-infiltrating lymphocytes in primary liver carcinoma. Using its own MiXCR run on the multiplex PCR reads, TCRdb lists one record per CDR3 protein. The sample lists 300,000 to 400,000 distinct CDR3 sequences, less than 65% occurring once. The material sequenced was peripheral blood. Receptor source: a middle-aged man with primary liver carcinoma and hepatitis B virus infection. CDR3s include the opening cysteine and the closing phenylalanine or tryptophan. Fields, in order: CDR3 length, J gene, D gene, V gene, CDR3 protein. A D gene is named only where the DNA matches it firmly.

cdr3_length: 15
j_call: TRBJ1-5
d_call: NA
v_call: TRBV6-5
cdr3_aa: CASSPGRSSNQPQHF

cdr3_length: 16
j_call: TRBJ2-7
d_call: NA
v_call: TRBV5-5
cdr3_aa: CARSGGGRGDPYEQYF

cdr3_length: 14
j_call: TRBJ2-7
d_call: NA
v_call: TRBV28
cdr3_aa: CASSFTSGGNEQYF

cdr3_length: 14
j_call: TRBJ2-7
d_call: TRBD1
v_call: TRBV11-2
cdr3_aa: CASSRLGQLIEQYF

cdr3_length: 13
j_call: TRBJ2-7
d_call: TRBD1
v_call: TRBV29-1
cdr3_aa: CSVEIWDRGEQYF

cdr3_length: 15
j_call: TRBJ2-7
d_call: NA
v_call: TRBV6-5
cdr3_aa: CASSRPRGAGGEQYF

cdr3_length: 13
j_call: TRBJ2-7
d_call: TRBD1
v_call: TRBV6-1
cdr3_aa: CASRGQGMDEQYF

cdr3_length: 17
j_call: TRBJ2-1
d_call: NA
v_call: TRBV11-2
cdr3_aa: CASSHKQGWYRVDEQFF

cdr3_length: 16
j_call: TRBJ1-2
d_call: TRBD1
v_call: TRBV11-2
cdr3_aa: CAGSLATGCASYGYTF

cdr3_length: 15
j_call: TRBJ2-7
d_call: TRBD2
v_call: TRBV11-2
cdr3_aa: CASSITSGRGYEQYF

cdr3_length: 14
j_call: TRBJ1-1
d_call: NA
v_call: TRBV6-5
cdr3_aa: CASSTRIGTTEAFF

cdr3_length: 21
j_call: TRBJ2-6
d_call: NA
v_call: TRBV11-1
cdr3_aa: CASSPARAPSRKSDGANVLTF

cdr3_length: 16
j_call: TRBJ2-7
d_call: TRBD1
v_call: TRBV4-2
cdr3_aa: CASSPGGQGASYEQYF

cdr3_length: 13
j_call: TRBJ2-7
d_call: TRBD2
v_call: TRBV29-1
cdr3_aa: CSVDTTSDNEQYF

cdr3_length: 16
j_call: TRBJ2-3
d_call: TRBD2
v_call: TRBV7-9
cdr3_aa: CASSPGTSGSTDTQYF

cdr3_length: 15
j_call: TRBJ1-5
d_call: NA
v_call: TRBV12-3/TRBV12-4
cdr3_aa: CASSLGTAYNQPQHF

cdr3_length: 14
j_call: TRBJ1-3
d_call: NA
v_call: TRBV11-2
cdr3_aa: CASSLGHSGNTIYF

cdr3_length: 16
j_call: TRBJ1-3
d_call: NA
v_call: TRBV7-9
cdr3_aa: CASSLYPRASGNTIYF

cdr3_length: 13
j_call: TRBJ2-7
d_call: TRBD2
v_call: TRBV11-1
cdr3_aa: CVSTRTSGWEQYF

cdr3_length: 14
j_call: TRBJ2-5
d_call: TRBD2
v_call: TRBV7-9
cdr3_aa: CASNGPLARETQYF

cdr3_length: 15
j_call: TRBJ2-1
d_call: NA
v_call: TRBV11-2
cdr3_aa: CVNSLESSSYNEQFF

cdr3_length: 17
j_call: TRBJ2-3
d_call: NA
v_call: TRBV10-2
cdr3_aa: CASSESARAGNADTQYF

cdr3_length: 14
j_call: TRBJ1-1
d_call: TRBD1
v_call: TRBV11-1
cdr3_aa: CASSSQGGRIEAFF

cdr3_length: 17
j_call: TRBJ2-4
d_call: NA
v_call: TRBV6-2/TRBV6-3
cdr3_aa: CVNSYQTADIAKNIQYF

cdr3_length: 15
j_call: TRBJ2-1
d_call: TRBD2
v_call: TRBV6-5
cdr3_aa: CVSSTTGGAYIEQFF

cdr3_length: 16
j_call: TRBJ2-5
d_call: TRBD2
v_call: TRBV7-9
cdr3_aa: CASSSLQTSGVGTQYF

cdr3_length: 17
j_call: TRBJ2-3
d_call: TRBD2
v_call: TRBV11-2
cdr3_aa: CASSLEGTSGSWYTRYF

cdr3_length: 15
j_call: TRBJ1-4
d_call: NA
v_call: TRBV11-2
cdr3_aa: CTSSLDRGLGEKLFF

cdr3_length: 13
j_call: TRBJ1-6
d_call: NA
v_call: TRBV10-2
cdr3_aa: CAITDTANAPLHF

cdr3_length: 15
j_call: TRBJ2-2
d_call: NA
v_call: TRBV5-1
cdr3_aa: CASSAGVSNTGELFF

cdr3_length: 14
j_call: TRBJ2-7
d_call: TRBD1
v_call: TRBV6-1
cdr3_aa: CVSSERTGAYEQYF

cdr3_length: 16
j_call: TRBJ1-3
d_call: TRBD1
v_call: TRBV5-4
cdr3_aa: CASSLTGGLDGNTIYF

cdr3_length: 13
j_call: TRBJ1-2
d_call: NA
v_call: TRBV28
cdr3_aa: CASSRMGGGGYTF

cdr3_length: 14
j_call: TRBJ1-1
d_call: TRBD1
v_call: TRBV25-1
cdr3_aa: CASSEGTGVTEAFF

cdr3_length: 12
j_call: TRBJ2-3
d_call: NA
v_call: TRBV5-5
cdr3_aa: CASSIPLDTRYF

cdr3_length: 15
j_call: TRBJ2-3
d_call: NA
v_call: TRBV11-2
cdr3_aa: CASSSPVGNADTQYF

cdr3_length: 17
j_call: TRBJ2-1
d_call: TRBD2
v_call: TRBV4-2
cdr3_aa: CANSQDRGSGSYNEQFF

cdr3_length: 16
j_call: TRBJ2-1
d_call: TRBD1
v_call: TRBV28
cdr3_aa: CASSLAGTGSYNEQFF

cdr3_length: 13
j_call: TRBJ2-7
d_call: NA
v_call: TRBV12-3/TRBV12-4
cdr3_aa: CASSFFGSYEQYF

cdr3_length: 15
j_call: TRBJ2-5
d_call: NA
v_call: TRBV6-2/TRBV6-3
cdr3_aa: CASSPVRVRAEIQYF

cdr3_length: 14
j_call: TRBJ1-1
d_call: NA
v_call: TRBV7-9
cdr3_aa: CASSFPPTRTEAFF

cdr3_length: 15
j_call: TRBJ2-5
d_call: TRBD2
v_call: TRBV6-6
cdr3_aa: CASSKTSGRTETQYF

cdr3_length: 14
j_call: TRBJ2-6
d_call: NA
v_call: TRBV6-5
cdr3_aa: CASYRTAVANVLTF

cdr3_length: 13
j_call: TRBJ1-2
d_call: NA
v_call: TRBV29-1
cdr3_aa: CSAWDGLNYGYTF

cdr3_length: 15
j_call: TRBJ2-7
d_call: TRBD1
v_call: TRBV11-2
cdr3_aa: CVCSTGTGRTYEQYF

cdr3_length: 15
j_call: TRBJ2-3
d_call: TRBD2
v_call: TRBV12-3/TRBV12-4
cdr3_aa: CASSLAGGEGNTQYF

cdr3_length: 15
j_call: TRBJ1-1
d_call: NA
v_call: TRBV11-2
cdr3_aa: CAGSLDLAVNTEAFF

cdr3_length: 15
j_call: TRBJ1-1
d_call: NA
v_call: TRBV5-1
cdr3_aa: CASSLGQVTGTEAFF

cdr3_length: 14
j_call: TRBJ2-7
d_call: TRBD2
v_call: TRBV14
cdr3_aa: CASSPSGIVYEQHF

cdr3_length: 15
j_call: TRBJ2-5
d_call: NA
v_call: TRBV5-4
cdr3_aa: CASSWGGRTEETQYF

cdr3_length: 11
j_call: TRBJ2-1
d_call: NA
v_call: TRBV28
cdr3_aa: CASIGVVGQFF

cdr3_length: 16
j_call: TRBJ2-7
d_call: NA
v_call: TRBV29-1
cdr3_aa: CSVVAKNLANSYEQYF

cdr3_length: 12
j_call: TRBJ2-7
d_call: NA
v_call: TRBV5-5
cdr3_aa: CANSFESYEQYF